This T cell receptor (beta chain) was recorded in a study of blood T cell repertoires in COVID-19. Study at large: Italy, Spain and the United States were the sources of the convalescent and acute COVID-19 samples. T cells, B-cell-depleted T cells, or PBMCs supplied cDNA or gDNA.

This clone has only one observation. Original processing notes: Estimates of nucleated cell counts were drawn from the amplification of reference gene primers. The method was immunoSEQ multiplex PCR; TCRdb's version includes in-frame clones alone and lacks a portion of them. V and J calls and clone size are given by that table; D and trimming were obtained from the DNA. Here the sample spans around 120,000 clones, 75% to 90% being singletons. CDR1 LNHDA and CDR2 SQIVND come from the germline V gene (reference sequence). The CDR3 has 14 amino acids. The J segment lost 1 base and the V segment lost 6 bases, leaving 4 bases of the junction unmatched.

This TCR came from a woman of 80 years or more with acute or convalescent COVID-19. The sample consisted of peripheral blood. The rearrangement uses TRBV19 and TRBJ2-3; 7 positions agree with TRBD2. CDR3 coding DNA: TGTGCCAGTAGATCACGGGGGGGCACAGATACGCAGTATTTT. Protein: CASRSRGGTDTQYF.